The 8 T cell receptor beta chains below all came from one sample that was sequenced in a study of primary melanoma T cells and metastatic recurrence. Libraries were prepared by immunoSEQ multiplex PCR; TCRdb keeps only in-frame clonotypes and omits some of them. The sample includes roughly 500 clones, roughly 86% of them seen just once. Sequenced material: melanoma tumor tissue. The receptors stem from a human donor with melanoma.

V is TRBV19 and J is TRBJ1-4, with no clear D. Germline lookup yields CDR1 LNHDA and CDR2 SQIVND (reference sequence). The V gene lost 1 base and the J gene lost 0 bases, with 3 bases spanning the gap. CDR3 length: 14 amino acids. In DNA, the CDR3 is TGTGCCAGTAGTATAGCTACAACTAATGAAAAACTGTTTTTT. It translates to CASSIATTNEKLFF.

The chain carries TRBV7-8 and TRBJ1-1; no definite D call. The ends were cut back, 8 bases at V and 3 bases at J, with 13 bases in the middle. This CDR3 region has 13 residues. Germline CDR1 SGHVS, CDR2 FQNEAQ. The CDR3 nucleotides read TGTGCCAGCGGACTGATGGGCGACACTGAAGCTTTCTTT. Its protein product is CASGLMGDTEAFF.

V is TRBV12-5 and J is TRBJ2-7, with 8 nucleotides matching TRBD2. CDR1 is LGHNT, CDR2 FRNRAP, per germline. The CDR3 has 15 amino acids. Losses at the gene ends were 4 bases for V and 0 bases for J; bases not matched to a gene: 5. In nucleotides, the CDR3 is TGTGCTAGTGGTTGGGGACTAGGGAGCTCCTACGAGCAGTACTTC. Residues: CASGWGLGSSYEQYF. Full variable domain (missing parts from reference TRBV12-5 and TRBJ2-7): DARVTQTPRHKVTEMGQEVTMRCQPILGHNTVFWYRQTMMQGLELLAYFRNRAPLDDSGMPKDRFSAEMPDATLATLKIQPSEPRDSAVYFCASGWGLGSSYEQYFGPGTRLTVT.

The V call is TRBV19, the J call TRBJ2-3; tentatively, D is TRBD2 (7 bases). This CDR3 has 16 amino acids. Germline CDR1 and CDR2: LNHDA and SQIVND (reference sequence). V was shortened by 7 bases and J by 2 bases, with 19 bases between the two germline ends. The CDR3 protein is CASNTGGAVDTDTQYF. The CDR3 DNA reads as TGTGCCAGTAATACGGGGGGCGCGGTTGACACAGATACGCAGTATTTT.

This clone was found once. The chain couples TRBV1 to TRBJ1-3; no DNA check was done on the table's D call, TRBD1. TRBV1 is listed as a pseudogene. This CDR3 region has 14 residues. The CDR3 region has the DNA TGCGCCAGCAGCCAAGAAAGCAGGGGTGACACCATATATTTT. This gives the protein CASSQESRGDTIYF.

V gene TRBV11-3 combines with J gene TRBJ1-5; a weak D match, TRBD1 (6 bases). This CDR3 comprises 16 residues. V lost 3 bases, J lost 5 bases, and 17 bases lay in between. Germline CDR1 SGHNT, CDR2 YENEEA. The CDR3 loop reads CASSLVRGAVDQPQHF. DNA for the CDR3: TGTGCCAGCAGCTTGGTGAGGGGGGCGGTGGATCAGCCCCAGCATTTT.

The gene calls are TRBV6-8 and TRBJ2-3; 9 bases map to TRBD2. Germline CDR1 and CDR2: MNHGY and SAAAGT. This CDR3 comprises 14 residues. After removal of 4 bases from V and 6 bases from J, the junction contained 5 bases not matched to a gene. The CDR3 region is CASSFASGADTQYF. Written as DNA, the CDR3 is TGTGCCAGCAGTTTCGCTAGCGGGGCGGATACGCAGTATTTT.

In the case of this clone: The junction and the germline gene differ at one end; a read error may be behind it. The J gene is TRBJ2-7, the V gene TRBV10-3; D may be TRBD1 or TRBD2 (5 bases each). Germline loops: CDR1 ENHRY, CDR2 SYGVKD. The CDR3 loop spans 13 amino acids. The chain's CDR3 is CVISEGQGYEQYF. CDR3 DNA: TGTGTCATCAGTGAGGGTCAGGGCTACGAGCAGTACTTC.